Listed here are 24 T cell receptor beta chains from one sample, sequenced in a study of shared clonotypes between healthy human individuals (dated by TCRdb to 2020 to 2022). Preparation of the library involved the immunoSEQ multiplex PCR assay. Entries here come from immuneACCESS through TCRdb and include only in-frame sequences with V and J called. Some clones fail to appear in such tables; in the studies checked, an unresolved V gene covers under half of the shortfall, and the cause of the remainder is unknown. Counted in this sample were roughly 2,300,000 clones; under 95% of them appeared once. The ten most abundant clones make up 0.3% to 0.4% of the sample. The sample was naive CD4+ T cells from PBMCs. The meaning of the sample's cell subset or site label: CD45RA+ positively selected. The receptors come from a man younger than 35 in good health. Some clones in this sample may be carry-over from other donors' samples.

V is TRBV5-1 and J is TRBJ2-3, with 7 bases aligning to TRBD1. The CDR3 contains 15 residues. J gave up 1 base and V 3 bases, and 5 bases lay outside the gene matches. Germline V gene sequence: CDR1 SGHRS, CDR2 YFSETQ. The CDR3 bases are TGCGCCAGCAGCTCCCAGGGGGTAGGCACAGATACGCAGTATTTT. Translation: CASSSQGVGTDTQYF.

This clone was observed once. The identical CDR3 is also encoded by other nucleotide sequences in the sample. This chain uses TRBV5-1 with TRBJ2-7, with D uncertain. The CDR3 contains 14 residues. The V end lost 5 bases, the J end lost 0 bases, and 12 bases lay between the germline ends. Germline CDR1 is SGHRS and CDR2 is YFSETQ. CDR3 protein: CASSLGRISYEQYF. CDR3 DNA sequence: TGCGCCAGCAGTTTAGGACGGATCTCCTACGAGCAGTACTTC. The complete variable domain, with remaining parts taken from reference TRBV5-1 and TRBJ2-7, reads KAGVTQTPRYLIKTRGQQVTLSCSPISGHRSVSWYQQTPGQGLQFLFEYFSETQRNKGNFPGRFSGRQFSNSRSEMNVSTLELGDSALYLCASSLGRISYEQYFGPGTRLTVT.

The chain links TRBV2 to TRBJ2-3, with unresolved D. Trimming stripped 6 bases from V and 5 bases from J, with 12 bases between. The CDR3 extends over 13 amino acids. The germline V gene encodes CDR1 SNHLY and CDR2 FYNNEI. The CDR3 loop is CASRWALEDTQYF. The CDR3 region has the DNA TGTGCCAGCAGATGGGCCCTTGAAGATACGCAGTATTTT.

The V call is TRBV14, the J call TRBJ2-2, with D maybe TRBD2 (5 bases). The germline gives CDR1 SGHDN, CDR2 FVKESK. Trimming pared 2 bases from V and 5 bases from J, leaving 15 bases between. This CDR3 spans 16 amino acids. The CDR3 loop reads CASSQHRLPQTGELFF. The DNA of the CDR3 is TGTGCCAGCAGCCAACACCGACTACCACAGACCGGGGAGCTGTTTTTT.

The chain joins TRBV23-1 to TRBJ2-7; perhaps TRBD2 as D (9 bases). TRBV23-1 is placed among ORFs of uncertain function. The CDR3 contains 18 residues. Trimming removed 0 bases from V and 0 bases from J, with 18 bases in between. The chain's CDR3 is CASSQSPGQGLASYEQYF. The CDR3 DNA reads as TGCGCCAGCAGTCAATCGCCCGGACAGGGACTAGCCTCCTACGAGCAGTACTTC.

The J gene is TRBJ2-7, the V gene TRBV7-2, with a tentative D call TRBD1 (6 bases). The V and J ends lost 1 base and 6 bases respectively, with 13 bases between them. Germline V gene lookup returns CDR1 SGHTA and CDR2 FQGNSA. This CDR3 contains 14 residues. The DNA for the CDR3 is TGTGCCAGCAGCTTAGTTACAGGGCCGGTCGAGCAGTACTTC. Translating gives CASSLVTGPVEQYF.

V gene TRBV27 combines with J gene TRBJ2-7, with 14 positions matching TRBD2. The CDR3 totals 15 residues. CDR1 MNHEY and CDR2 SMNVEV come from the germline V gene (reference sequence). V lost 6 bases to trimming and J lost 3 bases; unmatched junction nucleotides: 4. The CDR3 here is CASSDGLAGGYEQYF. The CDR3 DNA is TGTGCCAGCAGCGACGGACTAGCGGGAGGCTACGAGCAGTACTTC.

The chain has TRBV14 and TRBJ1-2, with 10 bases that match TRBD1. V shed 0 bases and J 8 bases; nucleotides not matched to a gene: 3. The CDR3 covers 14 residues. Per germline, CDR1 SGHDN and CDR2 FVKESK. This CDR3 is CASSQELTGGGYTF. Written as DNA, the CDR3 is TGTGCCAGCAGCCAAGAACTGACAGGGGGCGGCTACACCTTC.

This CDR3 is CASSPPSRGRRDEQYF. In DNA form, the CDR3 reads TGTGCCAGCTCACCACCGAGTAGGGGGCGCCGGGACGAGCAGTACTTC. V is TRBV18 and J is TRBJ2-7; 7 nucleotides match TRBD1. The CDR3 loop spans 16 amino acids. The germline V gene encodes CDR1 KGHSH and CDR2 LQKENI. J lost 5 bases, V lost 0 bases, and 10 bases had no gene match.

This clone was seen just once. The CDR3 protein is CASSQGQGENIQYF. CDR3 nucleotide sequence: TGTGCCAGCTCACAGGGACAGGGCGAAAACATTCAGTACTTC. This chain links TRBV18 with TRBJ2-4; 9 nucleotides align to TRBD1. The CDR3 sequence is 14 residues long. Trimming cost V 4 bases and J 5 bases; bases outside gene matches: 3. The germline gives CDR1 KGHSH, CDR2 LQKENI.

The rearrangement links TRBV7-2 to TRBJ2-1; D is uncertain. This CDR3 comprises 13 residues. V dropped 5 bases and J dropped 4 bases, with 9 bases sitting between them. Germline values: CDR1 SGHTA, CDR2 FQGNSA. CDR3 bases: TGTGCCAGCAGCCTGGACCAATACAATGAGCAGTTCTTC. Translation gives CASSLDQYNEQFF.

This chain connects TRBV14 to TRBJ2-5, with TRBD2 matching over 10 bases. Germline V gene lookup returns CDR1 SGHDN and CDR2 FVKESK. CDR3 size: 17 residues. Trimming took 0 bases from V and 6 from J; bases not matched to a gene: 10. CDR3 loop: CASSQDSPSGSLKTQYF. In nucleotides, the CDR3 is TGTGCCAGCAGCCAAGACTCCCCTAGCGGGAGTTTGAAGACCCAGTACTTC.

The chain joins TRBV28 to TRBJ1-1; 11 bases line up with TRBD1. J gave up 3 bases and V 6 bases, and 6 bases lay outside the gene matches. The CDR3 contains 15 residues. Germline V gene lookup returns CDR1 MDHEN and CDR2 SYDVKM. The CDR3 bases are TGTGCCAGCAGGGGACAGGGGGTGGGGGACACTGAAGCTTTCTTT. Amino acid sequence: CASRGQGVGDTEAFF.

The chain recombines TRBV18 with TRBJ2-7; 7 bases line up with TRBD2. Germline V CDR1 and CDR2: KGHSH, LQKENI. The V segment lost 2 bases and the J segment 0 bases; nucleotides outside the gene matches: 4. The CDR3 consists of 15 residues. The CDR3 DNA reads as TGTGCCAGCTCACCAACTAGCGAGAGCTCCTACGAGCAGTACTTC. Translated: CASSPTSESSYEQYF.

The chain carries TRBV29-1 and TRBJ2-5; possibly TRBD1 or TRBD2 for D (5 bases each). Germline loops: CDR1 SQVTM, CDR2 ANQGSEA. The CDR3 sequence is 12 residues long. Trimming cost V 3 bases and J 5 bases, with 10 bases left between them. This chain's CDR3 is CSVDGGFETQYF. The CDR3 region has the DNA TGCAGCGTTGATGGGGGTTTTGAGACCCAGTACTTC.

A note on this clone: In the same sample, other DNA sequences code for this CDR3. V usage is TRBV5-1 and J usage is TRBJ2-5; 7 bases are shared with TRBD1. From germline, CDR1 is SGHRS and CDR2 YFSETQ. This CDR3 has 15 amino acids. J lost 2 bases, V lost 4 bases, and 8 bases had no gene match. The CDR3: CASSLRQGGQETQYF. In nucleotides, the CDR3 is TGCGCCAGCAGCCTACGACAGGGTGGTCAAGAGACCCAGTACTTC.

This chain connects TRBV7-2 to TRBJ1-5; D is perhaps TRBD1 (5 bases). This CDR3 is 14 amino acids long. The V end was cut by 7 bases, the J end by 11 bases, with 21 bases between. The germline CDR1 and CDR2 sequences are SGHTA and FQGNSA. CDR3 bases: TGTGCCAGCACCCCAGGGCCCGGTACCCATGCCCAGCATTTT. Protein product: CASTPGPGTHAQHF.

V and J are TRBV5-6 and TRBJ1-3, with 8 positions matching TRBD1. The CDR3 is 17 residues long. The V gene end was trimmed by 3 bases and the J gene end by 4 bases; junction bases not matched to a gene: 12. From germline, CDR1 is SGHDT and CDR2 YYEEEE. Here the CDR3 reads CASSSQGQGAMGNTIYF. The DNA of the CDR3 is TGTGCCAGCAGCTCCCAAGGGCAGGGGGCGATGGGAAACACCATATATTTT.

Note on this clone: This same CDR3 is encoded by further DNA sequences in the sample. The chain combines TRBV6-1 with TRBJ1-2, with TRBD1 as a possible D gene (5 bases). This CDR3 has 13 residues. Germline V gene data show CDR1 as MNHNS and CDR2 as SASEGT. Trimming shortened V by 3 bases and J by 0 bases, and 5 bases separated the two germline ends. The CDR3 is CASSEGPNYGYTF. CDR3 bases: TGTGCCAGCAGTGAGGGGCCTAACTATGGCTACACCTTC.

This clone has a single count. The V call is TRBV28, the J call TRBJ1-3; unclear D gene. Trimming took 2 bases from V and 0 from J, leaving 8 bases between them. Germline V gives CDR1 MDHEN, CDR2 SYDVKM. The CDR3 contains 15 residues. CDR3 residues: CASSLGPASGNTIYF. The DNA of the CDR3 is TGTGCCAGCAGTTTAGGGCCGGCCTCTGGAAACACCATATATTTT. Variable domain in full (rest from reference TRBV28 and TRBJ1-3): DVKVTQSSRYLVKRTGEKVFLECVQDMDHENMFWYRQDPGLGLRLIYFSYDVKMKEKGDIPEGYSVSREKKERFSLILESASTNQTSMYLCASSLGPASGNTIYFGEGSWLTVV.

The chain joins TRBV5-1 to TRBJ1-2, with D unresolved. V lost 2 bases, J lost 0 bases, and 14 bases lay in between. Germline CDR1 is SGHRS and CDR2 is YFSETQ. The CDR3 length is 16 residues. CDR3 protein: CASSFLDGRANYGYTF. CDR3 in DNA: TGCGCCAGCAGCTTTCTCGACGGGAGAGCTAACTATGGCTACACCTTC.

The rearrangement uses TRBV28 and TRBJ2-3, with D maybe TRBD2 (7 bases). V was shortened by 6 bases and J by 5 bases, with 21 bases between the two germline ends. CDR1 MDHEN and CDR2 SYDVKM come from the germline V gene. This CDR3 region has 16 residues. The CDR3 here is CASRGGDTRGVDTQYF. The CDR3 DNA reads TGTGCCAGCAGGGGAGGGGACACACGGGGGGTAGATACGCAGTATTTT.

The rearrangement joins TRBV19 to TRBJ2-5, with D possibly matching TRBD2 (5 bases). The V gene's germline CDR1 is LNHDA and CDR2 SQIVND (reference sequence). Trimming stripped 4 bases from V and 5 bases from J, with 8 bases between. The CDR3 is 12 residues long. This chain's CDR3 is CASSTPGETQYF. The CDR3 nucleotides read TGTGCCAGTAGTACCCCGGGGGAGACCCAGTACTTC.

The rearrangement links TRBV19 to TRBJ2-7, with 10 bases aligning to TRBD2. V lost 4 bases and J lost 0; bases outside the gene matches: 3. Germline CDR1 reads LNHDA; CDR2 reads SQIVND (reference sequence). This CDR3 is built from 15 residues. The CDR3 reads CASSKTSGFSYEQYF. The CDR3 DNA sequence: TGTGCCAGTAGTAAGACTAGCGGGTTCTCCTACGAGCAGTACTTC.